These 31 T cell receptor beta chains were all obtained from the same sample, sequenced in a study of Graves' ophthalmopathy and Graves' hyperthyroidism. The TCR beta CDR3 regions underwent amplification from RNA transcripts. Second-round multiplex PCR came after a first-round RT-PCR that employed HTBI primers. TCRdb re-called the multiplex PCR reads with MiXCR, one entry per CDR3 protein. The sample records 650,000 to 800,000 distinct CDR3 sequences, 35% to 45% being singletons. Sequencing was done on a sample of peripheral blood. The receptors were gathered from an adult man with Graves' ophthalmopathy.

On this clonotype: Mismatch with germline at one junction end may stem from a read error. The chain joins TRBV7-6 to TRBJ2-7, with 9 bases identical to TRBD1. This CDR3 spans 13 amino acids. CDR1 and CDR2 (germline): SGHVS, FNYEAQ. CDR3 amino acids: CASSRAQGASLYF. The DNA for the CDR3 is TGCGCCAGCAGCCGAGCACAGGGGGCAAGTCTGTACTTC.

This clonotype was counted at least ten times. CDR3 in DNA: TGCAGCTCCAGACAGAGGAGGAACACTGAAGCTTTCTTT. Translation gives CSSRQRRNTEAFF. This sequence joins TRBV29-1 and TRBJ1-1; D is possibly TRBD1 (5 bases). V lost 8 bases and J 1 base, leaving 14 bases between the germline ends. This CDR3 is 13 amino acids long. Germline V gives CDR1 SQVTM, CDR2 ANQGSEA.

The CDR3 DNA follows: TGTGCCACCAGCCAGGGGCTAGCAGCGAACAATCAGCCCCAGCATTTT. This gives the protein CATSQGLAANNQPQHF. V and J are TRBV24-1 and TRBJ1-5; TRBD1 is a possible D gene (6 bases). V gave up 7 bases and J gave up 3 bases, with 18 bases separating them. CDR1 and CDR2 from the germline V gene are KGHDR and SFDVKD. The CDR3 contains 16 residues.

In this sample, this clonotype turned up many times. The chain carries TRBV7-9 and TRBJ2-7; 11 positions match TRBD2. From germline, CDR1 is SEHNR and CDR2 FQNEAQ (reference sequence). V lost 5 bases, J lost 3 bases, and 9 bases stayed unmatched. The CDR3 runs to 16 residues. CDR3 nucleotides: TGTGCCAGCAGCCCATCCGGGACTAGCGGAAACTACGAGCAGTACTTC. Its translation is CASSPSGTSGNYEQYF.

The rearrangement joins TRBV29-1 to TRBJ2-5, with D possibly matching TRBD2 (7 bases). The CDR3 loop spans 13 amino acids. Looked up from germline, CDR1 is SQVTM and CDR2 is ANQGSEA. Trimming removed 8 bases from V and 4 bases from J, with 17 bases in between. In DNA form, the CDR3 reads TGCAGCAGGGGGGGGACGGCACTAGAGACCCAGTACTTC. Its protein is CSRGGTALETQYF. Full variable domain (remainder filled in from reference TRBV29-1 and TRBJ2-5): SAVISQKPSRDICQRGTSLTIQCQVDSQVTMMFWYRQQPGQSLTLIATANQGSEATYESGFVIDKFPISRPNLTFSTLTVSNMSPEDSSIYLCSRGGTALETQYFGPGTRLLVL.

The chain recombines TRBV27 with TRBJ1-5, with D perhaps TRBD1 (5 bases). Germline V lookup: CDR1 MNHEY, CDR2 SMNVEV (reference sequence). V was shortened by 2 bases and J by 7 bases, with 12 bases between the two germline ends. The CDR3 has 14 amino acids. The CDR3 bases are TGTGCCAGCAGTTTAAAGGGGTTCCTGCAGCCCCAGCATTTT. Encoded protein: CASSLKGFLQPQHF.

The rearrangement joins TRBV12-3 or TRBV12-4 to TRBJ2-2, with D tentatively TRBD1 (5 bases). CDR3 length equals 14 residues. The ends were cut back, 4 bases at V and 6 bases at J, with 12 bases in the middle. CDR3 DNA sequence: TGTGCCAGCAGTTGGGGCCATTCGGCCGGGGAGCTGTTTTTT. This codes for CASSWGHSAGELFF.

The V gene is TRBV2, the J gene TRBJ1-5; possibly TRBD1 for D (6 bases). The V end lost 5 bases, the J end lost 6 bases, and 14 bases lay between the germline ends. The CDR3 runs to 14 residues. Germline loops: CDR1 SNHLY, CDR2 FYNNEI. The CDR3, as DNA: TGTGCCAGCAGTACGAAGGGGGAGGGTCAGCCCCAGCATTTT. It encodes CASSTKGEGQPQHF.

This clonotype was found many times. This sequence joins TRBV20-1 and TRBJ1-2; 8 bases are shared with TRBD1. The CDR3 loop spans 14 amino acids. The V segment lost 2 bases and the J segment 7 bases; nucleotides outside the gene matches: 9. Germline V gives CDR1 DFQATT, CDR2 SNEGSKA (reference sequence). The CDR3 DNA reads TGCAGTGCTAGAAGCTTAGACAGGGGCGGTGGCTACACCTTC. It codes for CSARSLDRGGGYTF.

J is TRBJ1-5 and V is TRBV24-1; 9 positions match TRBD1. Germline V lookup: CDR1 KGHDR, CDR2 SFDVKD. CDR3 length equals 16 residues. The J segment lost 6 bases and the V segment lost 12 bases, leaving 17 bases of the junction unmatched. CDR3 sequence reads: CAVGPSGTGRCQPQHF. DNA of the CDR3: TGTGCCGTCGGGCCGAGCGGGACAGGGCGGTGTCAGCCCCAGCATTTT.

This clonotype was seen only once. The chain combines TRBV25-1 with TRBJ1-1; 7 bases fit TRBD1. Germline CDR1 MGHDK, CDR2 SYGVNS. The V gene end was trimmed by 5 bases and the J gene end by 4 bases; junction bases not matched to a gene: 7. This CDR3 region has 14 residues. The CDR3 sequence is CASSSSGTVTEAFF. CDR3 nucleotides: TGTGCCAGCAGTAGTTCCGGGACAGTCACTGAAGCTTTCTTT.

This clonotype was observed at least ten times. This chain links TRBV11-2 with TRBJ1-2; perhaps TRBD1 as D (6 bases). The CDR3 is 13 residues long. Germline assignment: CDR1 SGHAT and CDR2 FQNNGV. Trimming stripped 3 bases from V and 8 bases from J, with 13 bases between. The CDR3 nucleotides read TGTGCCAGCAGCTTCGGGGGGCGCGTCGGCTACACCTTC. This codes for CASSFGGRVGYTF.

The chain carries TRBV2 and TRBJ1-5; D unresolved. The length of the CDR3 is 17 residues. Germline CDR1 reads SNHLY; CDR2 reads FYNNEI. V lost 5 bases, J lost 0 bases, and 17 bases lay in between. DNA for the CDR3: TGTGCCAGCAGTCCCATCCCCGAAGGACTTAGCAATCAGCCCCAGCATTTT. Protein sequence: CASSPIPEGLSNQPQHF.

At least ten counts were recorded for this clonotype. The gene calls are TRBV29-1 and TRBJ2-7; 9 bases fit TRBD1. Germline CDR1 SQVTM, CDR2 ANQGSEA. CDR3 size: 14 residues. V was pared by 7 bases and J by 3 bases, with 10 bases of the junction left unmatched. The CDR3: CSARGGQGDYEQYF. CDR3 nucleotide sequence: TGCAGCGCCCGAGGGGGACAGGGAGACTACGAGCAGTACTTC.

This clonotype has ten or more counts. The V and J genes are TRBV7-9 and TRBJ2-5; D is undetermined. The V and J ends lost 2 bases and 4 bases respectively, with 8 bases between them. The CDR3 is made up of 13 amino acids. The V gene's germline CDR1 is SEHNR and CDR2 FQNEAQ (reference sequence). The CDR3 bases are TGTGCCAGCAGCTTACTAGGACCAGAGACCCAGTACTTC. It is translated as CASSLLGPETQYF.

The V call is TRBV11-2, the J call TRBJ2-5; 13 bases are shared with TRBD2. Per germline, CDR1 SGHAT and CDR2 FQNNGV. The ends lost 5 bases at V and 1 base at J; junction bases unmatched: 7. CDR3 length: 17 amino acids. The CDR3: CASSRLGLAGVQETQYF. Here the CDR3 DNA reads TGTGCCAGCAGCCGACTAGGACTAGCGGGGGTCCAAGAGACCCAGTACTTC.

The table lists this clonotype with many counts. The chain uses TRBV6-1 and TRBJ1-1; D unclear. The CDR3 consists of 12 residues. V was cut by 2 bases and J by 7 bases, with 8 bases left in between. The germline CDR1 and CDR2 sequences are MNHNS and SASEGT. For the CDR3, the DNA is TGTGCCAGCAGTGAATTCGCCTATGAAGCTTTCTTT. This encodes CASSEFAYEAFF.

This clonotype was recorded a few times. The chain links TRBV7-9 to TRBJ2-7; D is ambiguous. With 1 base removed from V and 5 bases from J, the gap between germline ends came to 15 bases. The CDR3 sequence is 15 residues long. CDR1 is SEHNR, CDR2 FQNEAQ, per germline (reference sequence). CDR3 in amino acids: CASSLGPGRSNEQYF. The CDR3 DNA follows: TGTGCCAGCAGCTTAGGCCCCGGCCGGTCGAACGAGCAGTACTTC.

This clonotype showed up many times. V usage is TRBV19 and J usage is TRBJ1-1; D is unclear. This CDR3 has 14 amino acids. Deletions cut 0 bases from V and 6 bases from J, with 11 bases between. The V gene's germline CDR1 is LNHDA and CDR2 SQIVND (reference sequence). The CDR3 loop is CASSIERGFPEAFF. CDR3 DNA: TGTGCCAGTAGTATAGAAAGAGGGTTCCCTGAAGCTTTCTTT.

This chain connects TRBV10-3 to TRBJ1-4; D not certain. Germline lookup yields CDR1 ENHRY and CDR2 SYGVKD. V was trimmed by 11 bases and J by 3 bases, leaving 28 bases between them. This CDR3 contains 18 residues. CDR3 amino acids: CAFQREGRPGEANEKLFF. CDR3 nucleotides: TGTGCCTTCCAGCGGGAGGGCCGGCCCGGGGAGGCTAATGAAAAACTGTTTTTT.

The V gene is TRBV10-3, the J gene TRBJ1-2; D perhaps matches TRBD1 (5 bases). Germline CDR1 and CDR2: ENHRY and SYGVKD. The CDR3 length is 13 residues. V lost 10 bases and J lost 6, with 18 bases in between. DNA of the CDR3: TGTGCCAGCAGGACGGGACGGCTAAATGGCTACACCTTC. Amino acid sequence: CASRTGRLNGYTF.

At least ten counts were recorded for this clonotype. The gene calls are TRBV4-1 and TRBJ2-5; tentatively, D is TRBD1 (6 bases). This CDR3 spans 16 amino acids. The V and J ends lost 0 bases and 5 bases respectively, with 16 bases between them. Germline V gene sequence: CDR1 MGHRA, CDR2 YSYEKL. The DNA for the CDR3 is TGCGCCAGCAGCCAAGAAGAACTTGGCAGGGGTGAGACCCAGTACTTC. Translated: CASSQEELGRGETQYF.

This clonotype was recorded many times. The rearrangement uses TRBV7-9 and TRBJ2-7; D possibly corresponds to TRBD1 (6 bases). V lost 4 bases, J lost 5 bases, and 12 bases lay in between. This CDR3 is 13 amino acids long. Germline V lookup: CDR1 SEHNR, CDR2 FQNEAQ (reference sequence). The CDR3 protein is CASSSTGFDEQYF. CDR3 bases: TGTGCCAGCAGCTCCACAGGGTTCGACGAGCAGTACTTC.

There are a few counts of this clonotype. This chain's CDR3 is CASSWGGGYGYTF. CDR3 bases: TGTGCCAGCAGTTGGGGAGGGGGGTATGGCTACACCTTC. The rearrangement links TRBV27 to TRBJ1-2; tentatively, D is TRBD1 (6 bases). This CDR3 contains 13 residues. Germline CDR1 and CDR2: MNHEY and SMNVEV (reference sequence). Trimming removed 4 bases at V and 5 bases at J, with 11 bases between.

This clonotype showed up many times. This CDR3 is CASSSSPGQGMTEAFF. DNA of the CDR3: TGTGCCAGCAGTTCATCACCGGGACAGGGTATGACTGAAGCTTTCTTT. This chain links TRBV12-3 or TRBV12-4 with TRBJ1-1; 9 nucleotides line up with TRBD1. V shed 4 bases and J 5 bases; nucleotides not matched to a gene: 11. The CDR3 is made up of 16 amino acids.

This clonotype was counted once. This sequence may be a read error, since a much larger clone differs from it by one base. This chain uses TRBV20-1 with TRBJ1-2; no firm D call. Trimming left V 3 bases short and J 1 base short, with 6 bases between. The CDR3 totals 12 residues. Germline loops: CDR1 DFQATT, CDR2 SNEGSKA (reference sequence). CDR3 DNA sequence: TGCAGTGCTAGTGACAATAACTATGGCTACACCTTC. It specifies CSASDNNYGYTF.

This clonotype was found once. This CDR3 is CATSSGLFANTEAFF. The CDR3 DNA reads TGTGCCACCAGCAGTGGACTGTTCGCGAACACTGAAGCTTTCTTT. The genes are TRBV15 and TRBJ1-1; no clear D gene. CDR1 and CDR2 (germline): LNHNV, YYDKDF (reference sequence). The V end lost 3 bases, the J end lost 1 base, and 12 bases lay between the germline ends. The CDR3 runs to 15 residues.

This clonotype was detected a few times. The CDR3 sequence is CSARSPASSETQYF. In DNA form, the CDR3 reads TGCAGTGCTAGATCTCCTGCTAGTAGTGAGACCCAGTACTTC. The rearrangement links TRBV20-1 to TRBJ2-5; no definite D call. The V end was cut by 2 bases, the J end by 5 bases, with 15 bases between. Germline V gene data show CDR1 as DFQATT and CDR2 as SNEGSKA (reference sequence). The CDR3 covers 14 residues.

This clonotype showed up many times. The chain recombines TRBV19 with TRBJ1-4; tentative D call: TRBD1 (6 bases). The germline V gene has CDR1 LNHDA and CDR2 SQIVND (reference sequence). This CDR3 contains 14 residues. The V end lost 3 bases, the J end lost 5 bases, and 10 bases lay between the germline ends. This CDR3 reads CASSIWQGNEKLFF. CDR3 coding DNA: TGTGCCAGTAGTATTTGGCAGGGGAATGAAAAACTGTTTTTT.

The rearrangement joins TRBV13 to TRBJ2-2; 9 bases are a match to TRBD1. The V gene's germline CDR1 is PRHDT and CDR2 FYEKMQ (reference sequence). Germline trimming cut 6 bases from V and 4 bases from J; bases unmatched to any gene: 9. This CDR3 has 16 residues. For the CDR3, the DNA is TGTGCCAGCAGTTTCTGGGGGACAGGGATCACCGGGGAGCTGTTTTTT. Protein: CASSFWGTGITGELFF. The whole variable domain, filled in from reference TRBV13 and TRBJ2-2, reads AAGVIQSPRHLIKEKRETATLKCYPIPRHDTVYWYQQGPGQDPQFLISFYEKMQSDKGSIPDRFSAQQFSDYHSELNMSSLELGDSALYFCASSFWGTGITGELFFGEGSRLTVL.

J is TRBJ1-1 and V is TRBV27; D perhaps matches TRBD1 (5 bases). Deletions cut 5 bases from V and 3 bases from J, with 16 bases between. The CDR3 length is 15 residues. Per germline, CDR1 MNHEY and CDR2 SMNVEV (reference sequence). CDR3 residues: CASSPKYPRDTEAFF. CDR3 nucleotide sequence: TGTGCCAGCAGTCCTAAATACCCCAGGGACACTGAAGCTTTCTTT.